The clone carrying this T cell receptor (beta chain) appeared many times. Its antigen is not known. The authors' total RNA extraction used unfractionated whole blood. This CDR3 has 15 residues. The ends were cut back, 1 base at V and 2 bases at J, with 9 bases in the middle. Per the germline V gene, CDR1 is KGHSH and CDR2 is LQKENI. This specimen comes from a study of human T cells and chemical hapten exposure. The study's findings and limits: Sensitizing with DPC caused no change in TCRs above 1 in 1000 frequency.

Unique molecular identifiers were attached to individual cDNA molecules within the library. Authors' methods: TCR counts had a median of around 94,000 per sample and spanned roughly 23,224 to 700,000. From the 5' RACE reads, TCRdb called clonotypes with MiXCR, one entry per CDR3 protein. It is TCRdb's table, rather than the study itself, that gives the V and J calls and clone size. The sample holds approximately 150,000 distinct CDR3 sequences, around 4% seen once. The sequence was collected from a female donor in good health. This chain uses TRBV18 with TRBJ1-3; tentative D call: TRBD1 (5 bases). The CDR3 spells CASSPRPGPGNTIYF. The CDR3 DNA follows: TGTGCCAGCTCACCACGGCCGGGGCCTGGAAACACCATATATTTT.